This T cell receptor (beta chain) was recorded in a study of blood T cell repertoires in COVID-19. About the research overall: Sites in the United States, Italy and Spain provided acute and convalescent COVID-19 samples. T cells, B-cell-depleted T cells, or PBMCs supplied cDNA or gDNA.

The CDR3 loop spans 15 amino acids. Germline CDR1 reads SGHDT; CDR2 reads YYEEEE. The J segment lost 1 base and the V segment lost 2 bases, leaving 6 bases of the junction unmatched. Authors' analysis steps: Amplifying reference gene primers gave estimates of nucleated cell counts. Sequenced by immunoSEQ multiplex PCR; TCRdb stores in-frame clones only, minus some. The DNA gave D and trimming, while V, J and clone size come from that table. The sample consists of 400,000 to 550,000 clones, around nine tenths of them appearing once. This TCR derives from a woman aged 25 to 39 with acute or convalescent COVID-19. The material sequenced was peripheral blood. This sequence joins TRBV5-6 and TRBJ2-7, with 7 bases identical to TRBD1. The CDR3 DNA is TGTGCCAGCAGCTTTACAGGGGCCCGGTCCTACGAGCAGTACTTC. This codes for CASSFTGARSYEQYF. The full variable domain, in which reference TRBV5-6 and TRBJ2-7 provide the parts outside the CDR3, is DAGVTQSPTHLIKTRGQQVTLRCSPKSGHDTVSWYQQALGQGPQFIFQYYEEEERQRGNFPDRFSGHQFPNYSSELNVNALLLGDSALYLCASSFTGARSYEQYFGPGTRLTVT.